A selection of T cell receptor beta chains follows, all from one sample in a study of Graves' ophthalmopathy and Graves' hyperthyroidism. TCRdb called the multiplex PCR reads again in MiXCR, with one record for every CDR3 protein. The profile shows fewer than 400,000 distinct CDR3 sequences, about 17% of them singletons. Sequenced material: peripheral blood. The receptors were sampled from a woman in her late teens or twenties with Graves' ophthalmopathy. The CDR3 runs from the conserved cysteine through the conserved F or W. Each record gives: clone size, D gene, V gene, J gene, CDR3 protein, CDR3 DNA. A D gene is named only where the DNA matches it firmly. Expanded clones are given a class, and other clones once, few, many or no size at all.

many	.	TRBV6-2/TRBV6-3	TRBJ1-1	CASSSGRGTEAFF	TGTGCCAGCAGTTCAGGGCGGGGAACTGAAGCTTTCTTT
few	TRBD1	TRBV30	TRBJ2-7	CAWIARDRGGEQYF	TGTGCCTGGATCGCCCGGGACAGGGGAGGCGAGCAGTACTTC
many	TRBD2	TRBV10-2	TRBJ2-7	CASSESGPGGYEQYF	TGCGCCAGCAGTGAGAGCGGGCCGGGGGGCTACGAGCAGTACTTC
many	.	TRBV6-2/TRBV6-3	TRBJ1-5	CASSLDGYSNQPQHF	TGTGCCAGCAGTTTGGACGGTTATAGCAATCAGCCCCAGCATTTT
many	TRBD1	TRBV12-3/TRBV12-4	TRBJ2-7	CASRQGISSYEQYF	TGTGCCAGCAGACAGGGGATAAGCTCCTACGAGCAGTACTTC
many	.	TRBV2	TRBJ1-3	CASSRSGVLLSGNTIYF	TGTGCCAGCAGCCGATCTGGGGTCCTCCTCTCTGGAAACACCATATATTTT
many	.	TRBV5-4	TRBJ1-1	CASSPTRGSYEAFF	TGTGCCAGCAGCCCCACCCGGGGCAGTTATGAAGCTTTCTTT
many	.	TRBV5-5	TRBJ2-5	CASSLYFGQGIQETQYF	TGTGCCAGCAGCTTATATTTCGGGCAGGGGATTCAAGAGACCCAGTACTTC
.	.	TRBV6-1	TRBJ2-5	CASRVGPRSPQYF	TGTGCCAGCAGGGTAGGGCCCCGGTCGCCCCAGTACTTC
many	.	TRBV19	TRBJ2-7	CASRESISYEQYF	TGTGCCAGCAGGGAGTCTATCTCCTACGAGCAGTACTTC
.	TRBD1	TRBV10-3	TRBJ2-2	CAISTGTGVAGELFF	TGTGCCATTTCAACCGGGACAGGGGTCGCCGGGGAGCTGTTTTTT
many	.	TRBV6-1	TRBJ2-7	CASSQSGASYEQYF	TGTGCCAGCAGCCAATCAGGGGCCTCCTACGAGCAGTACTTC
many	.	TRBV20-1	TRBJ2-7	CSASSRGPHGEQYF	TGCAGTGCTAGCTCAAGGGGACCGCATGGAGAGCAGTACTTC
.	.	TRBV28	TRBJ1-5	CASSSQWSNQPQHF	TGTGCCAGCAGTTCACAGTGGAGCAATCAGCCCCAGCATTTT
few	TRBD1	TRBV6-2/TRBV6-3	TRBJ1-5	CASRDRVRVQPQHF	TGTGCCAGCAGAGACAGGGTACGCGTTCAGCCCCAGCATTTT
many	.	TRBV7-6	TRBJ1-1	CASSLEFSGANTEAFF	TGTGCCAGCAGCTTAGAGTTTTCGGGAGCGAACACTGAAGCTTTCTTT
.	.	TRBV6-1	TRBJ1-1	CASRKRDILMNTEAFF	TGTGCCAGCAGGAAACGGGACATCCTAATGAACACTGAAGCTTTCTTT
many	.	TRBV29-1	TRBJ2-7	CSVGTSGGQYF	TGCAGCGTCGGGACGTCGGGTGGGCAGTACTTC
many	.	TRBV6-5	TRBJ1-3	CASSNPPGNTIYF	TGTGCCAGCAGTAACCCCCCCGGAAACACCATATATTTT
.	.	TRBV24-1	TRBJ1-2	CATSDSIQGRGYTF	TGTGCCACCAGTGATTCGATACAGGGTCGTGGCTACACCTTC
.	TRBD1	TRBV11-2	TRBJ1-1	CASSVGTGFEAFF	TGTGCCAGCAGCGTCGGGACAGGCTTTGAAGCTTTCTTT
once	.	TRBV20-1	TRBJ2-7	CSARRPSAPYEQYF	TGCAGTGCCCGACGGCCTAGCGCCCCCTACGAGCAGTACTTC
many	.	TRBV5-5	TRBJ2-7	CASSLIDYEQYF	TGTGCCAGCAGCTTGATAGATTACGAGCAGTACTTC
.	TRBD1	TRBV6-2/TRBV6-3	TRBJ2-7	CASSTRDRVADEQYF	TGTGCCAGCAGTACCAGGGACAGGGTGGCCGACGAGCAGTACTTC
few	TRBD1	TRBV12-3/TRBV12-4	TRBJ1-1	CASSLTGEERTEAFF	TGTGCCAGCAGTCTTACAGGGGAAGAGCGCACTGAAGCTTTCTTT
many	.	TRBV5-6	TRBJ2-7	CASSSPPGQSSYEQYF	TGTGCCAGCAGCTCTCCCCCGGGACAAAGCTCCTACGAGCAGTACTTC
.	.	TRBV15	TRBJ2-7	CATSREGTGSYEQYF	TGTGCCACCAGCAGAGAGGGGACGGGCTCCTACGAGCAGTACTTC
.	.	TRBV2	TRBJ2-5	CAGSVGETQYF	TGTGCCGGCAGTGTCGGAGAGACCCAGTACTTC
.	.	TRBV6-5	TRBJ1-1	CASSSSHTEAFF	TGTGCCAGCAGTTCTTCCCACACTGAAGCTTTCTTT
many	.	TRBV6-6	TRBJ1-1	CASAEVGAWRSLNTEAFF	TGTGCCAGCGCCGAGGTGGGGGCCTGGCGATCTTTGAACACTGAAGCTTTCTTT
.	.	TRBV6-2/TRBV6-3	TRBJ2-5	CASSQEDSPQETQYF	TGTGCCAGCAGTCAGGAAGACTCACCCCAAGAGACCCAGTACTTC
many	TRBD1	TRBV12-3/TRBV12-4	TRBJ1-2	CASRNSGGRNYGYTF	TGTGCCAGTAGGAATTCAGGGGGCAGGAACTATGGCTACACCTTC
many	TRBD1	TRBV12-3/TRBV12-4	TRBJ1-5	CASSLQDRGQPQHF	TGTGCCAGCAGTTTACAGGACAGGGGTCAGCCCCAGCATTTT
many	.	TRBV4-3	TRBJ2-7	CASSQVMGASYEQYF	TGCGCCAGCAGCCAAGTGATGGGCGCTTCCTACGAGCAGTACTTC
once	.	TRBV29-1	TRBJ2-2	CSVDRGAAGELFF	TGCAGCGTTGATCGAGGGGCGGCCGGGGAGCTGTTTTTT
many	.	TRBV7-2	TRBJ2-5	CASSLKGKGTQCF	TGTGCCAGCAGCTTAAAGGGAAAGGGAACCCAGTGCTTC
many	.	TRBV12-3/TRBV12-4	TRBJ1-1	CASSRQPGTEAFF	TGTGCCAGCAGTCGACAGCCGGGCACTGAAGCTTTCTTT
.	TRBD2	TRBV3-1	TRBJ2-5	CASSQTLAGSETQYF	TGTGCCAGCAGCCAGACATTAGCGGGATCGGAGACCCAGTACTTC
few	.	TRBV12-3/TRBV12-4	TRBJ2-5	CASSPRGWGETQYF	TGTGCCAGCAGTCCCCGGGGCTGGGGGGAGACCCAGTACTTC
many	.	TRBV6-1	TRBJ2-7	CASRPGLTYEQYF	TGTGCCAGCAGGCCGGGACTCACCTACGAGCAGTACTTC
many	TRBD1	TRBV12-3/TRBV12-4	TRBJ2-7	CASSAVHRGVVEQYF	TGTGCCAGCAGCGCCGTGCACAGGGGGGTGGTCGAGCAGTACTTC
.	.	TRBV2	TRBJ2-4	CASSVGPLGWAKNIQYF	TGTGCCAGCAGTGTCGGGCCTTTGGGATGGGCCAAAAACATTCAGTACTTC
many	.	TRBV19	TRBJ2-5	CASSPGREQETQYF	TGTGCCAGTAGCCCCGGACGGGAACAAGAGACCCAGTACTTC
many	TRBD1	TRBV12-3/TRBV12-4	TRBJ2-4	CASRFLQGAGENIQYF	TGTGCCAGCAGATTTCTACAGGGGGCTGGGGAGAACATTCAGTACTTC
many	.	TRBV7-2	TRBJ2-1	CASSFMGETFF	TGTGCCAGCAGCTTTATGGGGGAGACGTTCTTC
many	TRBD1	TRBV20-1	TRBJ2-5	CSAPSRQGRRETQYF	TGCAGTGCCCCTAGCCGACAGGGTCGGCGGGAGACCCAGTACTTC
.	.	TRBV12-3/TRBV12-4	TRBJ2-7	CASGFSSYEQYF	TGTGCCAGCGGATTTTCCTCCTACGAGCAGTACTTC
.	.	TRBV12-3/TRBV12-4	TRBJ2-7	CASSLRGAGRYEQYF	TGTGCCAGCAGTTTAAGGGGGGCGGGGAGGTACGAGCAGTACTTC
many	.	TRBV24-1	TRBJ1-3	CATSGGGIGNTIYF	TGTGCCACCAGTGGAGGGGGAATAGGAAACACCATATATTTT
many	TRBD1	TRBV19	TRBJ2-7	CATRTGNEQYF	TGTGCCACTCGGACAGGGAACGAGCAGTACTTC
many	.	TRBV9	TRBJ1-1	CASSVSPQNTEAFF	TGTGCCAGCAGCGTAAGCCCCCAGAACACTGAAGCTTTCTTT
many	TRBD1	TRBV11-2	TRBJ1-2	CASSPTPGQGLSGYTF	TGTGCCAGCAGCCCTACCCCGGGACAGGGGTTGAGTGGCTACACCTTC
few	TRBD1	TRBV6-1	TRBJ1-1	CASRPLGTGGNTEAFF	TGTGCCAGCAGACCCCTTGGGACAGGGGGAAACACTGAAGCTTTCTTT
.	TRBD1	TRBV13	TRBJ2-7	CASSSLRDRVFYEQYF	TGTGCCAGCAGCTCCCTCCGGGACAGGGTTTTCTACGAGCAGTACTTC
many	.	TRBV27	TRBJ1-1	CASRTLDSEAFF	TGTGCCAGCAGGACTCTGGACAGTGAAGCTTTCTTT